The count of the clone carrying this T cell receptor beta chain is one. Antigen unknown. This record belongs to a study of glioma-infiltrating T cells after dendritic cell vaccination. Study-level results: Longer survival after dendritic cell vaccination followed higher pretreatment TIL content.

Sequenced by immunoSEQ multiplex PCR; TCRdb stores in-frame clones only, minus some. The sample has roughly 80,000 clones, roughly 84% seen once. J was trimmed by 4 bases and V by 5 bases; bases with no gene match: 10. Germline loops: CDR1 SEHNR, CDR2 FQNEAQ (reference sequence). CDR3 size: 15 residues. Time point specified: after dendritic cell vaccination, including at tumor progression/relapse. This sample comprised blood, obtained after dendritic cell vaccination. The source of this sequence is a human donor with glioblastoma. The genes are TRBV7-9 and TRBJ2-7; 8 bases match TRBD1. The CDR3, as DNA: TGTGCCAGCAGCCCGTGGACAGGGATAACTTACGAGCAGTACTTC. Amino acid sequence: CASSPWTGITYEQYF. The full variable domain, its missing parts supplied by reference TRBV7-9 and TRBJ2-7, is DTGVSQNPRHKITKRGQNVTFRCDPISEHNRLYWYRQTLGQGPEFLTYFQNEAQLEKSRLLSDRFSAERPKGSFSTLEIQRTEQGDSAMYLCASSPWTGITYEQYFGPGTRLTVT.